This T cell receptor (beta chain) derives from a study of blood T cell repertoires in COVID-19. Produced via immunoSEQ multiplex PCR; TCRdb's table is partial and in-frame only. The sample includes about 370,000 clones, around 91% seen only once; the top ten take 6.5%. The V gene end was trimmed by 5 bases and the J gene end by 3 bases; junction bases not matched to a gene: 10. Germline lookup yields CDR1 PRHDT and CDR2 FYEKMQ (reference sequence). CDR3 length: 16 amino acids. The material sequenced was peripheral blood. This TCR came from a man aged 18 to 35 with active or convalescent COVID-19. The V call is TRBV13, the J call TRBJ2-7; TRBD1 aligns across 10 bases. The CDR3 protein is CASSLSGTGDFYEQYF. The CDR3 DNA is TGTGCCAGCAGCCTCTCCGGGACAGGGGACTTCTACGAGCAGTACTTC.